This TCR beta chain comes out of a study of Ad26.COV2.S vaccination and SARS-CoV-2 variants. For the study at large: Into the muscle, Ad26.COV2.S was dosed once or twice, 56 days apart. Study-level findings and limits: Once vaccination had occurred, spike-specific CD8+ and CD4+ T cell responses reportedly showed substantial breadth.

Of note for this clone: Antigen specificity is unknown.

The CDR3 extends over 13 amino acids. Germline CDR1 SGHTA, CDR2 FQGTGA. Trimming left V 6 bases short and J 2 bases short, with 8 bases between. Treatment described: roughly 19 received Ad26.COV2.S at low or high dose, single or two shots; about five received placebo; per-sample allocation not given. Material that was analyzed had been drawn on day 63 after the first vaccine or placebo injection. Data came from immunoSEQ multiplex PCR; TCRdb stores just in-frame clones and leaves some out. The top ten hold 6.4% of the sample, which has about 350,000 clones, 88% seen once. This receptor was identified in a person aged 18-60 years who received the Ad26.COV2.S COVID-19 vaccine or a placebo. V gene TRBV7-3 combines with J gene TRBJ2-4; tentatively, D is TRBD2 (5 bases). Sequenced material: peripheral blood, taken in a trial of Ad26.COV2.S vaccine versus placebo. The CDR3 loop reads CASSSGTKNIQYF. The CDR3 DNA is TGTGCCAGCAGTTCCGGGACCAAAAACATTCAGTACTTC.